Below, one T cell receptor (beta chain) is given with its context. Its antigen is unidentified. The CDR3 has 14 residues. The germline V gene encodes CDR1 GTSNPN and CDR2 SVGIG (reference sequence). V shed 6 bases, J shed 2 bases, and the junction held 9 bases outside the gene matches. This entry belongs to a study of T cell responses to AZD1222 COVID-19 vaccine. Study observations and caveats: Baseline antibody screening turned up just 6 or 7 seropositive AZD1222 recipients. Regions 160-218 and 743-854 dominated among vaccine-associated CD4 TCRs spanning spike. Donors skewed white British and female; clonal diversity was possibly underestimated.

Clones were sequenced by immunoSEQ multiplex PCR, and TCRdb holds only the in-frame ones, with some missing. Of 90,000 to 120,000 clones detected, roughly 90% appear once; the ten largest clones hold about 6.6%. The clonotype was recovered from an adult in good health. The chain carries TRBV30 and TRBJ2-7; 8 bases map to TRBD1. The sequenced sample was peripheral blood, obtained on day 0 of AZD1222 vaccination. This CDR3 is CACPAGTGAYEQYF. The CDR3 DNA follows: TGTGCCTGTCCGGCCGGGACAGGAGCCTACGAGCAGTACTTC.